Many counts were recorded for the clone carrying this T cell receptor (beta chain). The antigen remains undetermined. Documented time point: patch test 1, 2 weeks after DPC sensitization. Described treatment: therapeutic diphenylcyclopropenone sensitization with weekly scalp DPC. At every patch-test visit, blood was drawn before the patch test was applied. CDR1 is SGHRS, CDR2 YFSETQ, per germline. The CDR3 has 15 residues. With V trimmed by 2 bases and J by 4 bases, 7 bases remained unmatched. The data stem from a study of human T cells and chemical hapten exposure. Study-wide results and caveats: The immune response of these alopecia patients might not match healthy individuals'. In the PT1 data, expanded TCR counts showed a positive correlation with patch test score. Large CDR3 similarity clusters arose significantly more often from expanded TCRs than from controls.

A single record per CDR3 protein comes from TCRdb applying MiXCR to the RACE reads. The sample consists of about 49,000 distinct CDR3 sequences, less than 9.5% of them appearing once. The sequence was obtained from a woman between 50 and 59 years old with alopecia areata. Some clones in this sample may be carry-over from other donors' samples. This specimen was whole blood, taken in connection with sensitization to the hapten diphenylcyclopropenone (DPC). V is TRBV5-1 and J is TRBJ2-3, with TRBD2 identical over 7 bases. In DNA, the CDR3 is TGCGCCAGCAGCTTTGGACTAGTCGCCCCAGATACGCAGTATTTT. Translated: CASSFGLVAPDTQYF. Looking up the rest from reference TRBV5-1 and TRBJ2-3 gives the full variable domain: KAGVTQTPRYLIKTRGQQVTLSCSPISGHRSVSWYQQTPGQGLQFLFEYFSETQRNKGNFPGRFSGRQFSNSRSEMNVSTLELGDSALYLCASSFGLVAPDTQYFGPGTRLTVL.